Detailed here is one T cell receptor (beta chain). Its antigen is as yet unknown. These data originate in a study of cytomegalovirus exposure and HLA in healthy donors. As for the study in general: A prior study identified approximately 120 million unique TCR beta sequences from 180 million or so T cells. General study findings and limits: A later analysis showed HLA-associated TCR beta chains outstripping equally common others in clonal expansion.

Every donor was a healthy person donating bone marrow. 13 Jbeta primers and 60 Vbeta primers were used for the PCR. The assay was immunoSEQ multiplex PCR, and TCRdb's table has in-frame clones only and misses some. Of 90,000 to 120,000 clones in the sample, roughly 80% were seen once. Sequencing input: PBMCs. The TCR originated in a man aged 25-45 years in good health and CMV-seropositive.

The CDR3 loop is CASSPDRATDTQYF. CDR3 nucleotide sequence: TGTGCCAGCTCACCCGACAGGGCCACAGATACGCAGTATTTT. The J gene is TRBJ2-3, the V gene TRBV18; 7 bases fit TRBD1. The ends lost 3 bases at V and 2 bases at J; junction bases unmatched: 2. Germline V gene data show CDR1 as KGHSH and CDR2 as LQKENI. This CDR3 has 14 residues.